Listed here are 27 T cell receptor beta chains from one sample, sequenced in a study of T cells after posttransplantation cyclophosphamide (dated by TCRdb to 2016 to 2017). Library construction relied on the immunoSEQ multiplex PCR assay. TCRdb holds this immuneACCESS table with in-frame rearrangements only. Some clones are missing; in checked studies, unresolved V genes explain under half, and the rest has no known cause. This sample is represented by 6,000 to 7,500 clones; approximately 80% of them were singletons. The ten largest clones add up to 20% to 25% of the sample. The treatment or condition label corresponds to: high-dose cyclophosphamide on days +3 and +4 as single-agent GVHD prophylaxis. For conditioning, the PTCy patients got busulfan and fludarabine, then a related or unrelated marrow graft, followed by cyclophosphamide on days +3 and +4. The sample was PBMCs, taken after allogeneic stem cell transplant with posttransplant cyclophosphamide. Every receptor here comes from a female patient between 50 and 60 years old who received an allogeneic stem cell transplant from a related donor, was CMV-positive, and had no GVHD. After a transplant, not all T cells may be the patient's own; some may come from the graft donor.

This chain connects TRBV28 to TRBJ1-5; D possibly corresponds to TRBD1 (6 bases). Germline CDR1 is MDHEN and CDR2 is SYDVKM. The V end was cut by 6 bases, the J end by 0 bases, with 12 bases between. The CDR3 is 15 residues long. As DNA, the CDR3 is TGTGCCAGCAGCGAGGGACAATATAGCAATCAGCCCCAGCATTTT. Translated: CASSEGQYSNQPQHF. Full variable domain (remainder filled in from reference TRBV28 and TRBJ1-5): DVKVTQSSRYLVKRTGEKVFLECVQDMDHENMFWYRQDPGLGLRLIYFSYDVKMKEKGDIPEGYSVSREKKERFSLILESASTNQTSMYLCASSEGQYSNQPQHFGDGTRLSIL.

The chain recombines TRBV5-1 with TRBJ2-5; maybe TRBD2 (6 bases). This CDR3 region has 16 residues. Trimming stripped 0 bases from V and 1 base from J, with 13 bases between. Germline CDR1 SGHRS, CDR2 YFSETQ. The CDR3 DNA follows: TGCGCCAGCAGCTTGGTTGTCCGGGGGTCCCAAGAGACCCAGTACTTC. The encoded protein is CASSLVVRGSQETQYF.

The chain couples TRBV18 to TRBJ1-1, with 11 nucleotides matching TRBD1. Germline V CDR1 and CDR2: KGHSH, LQKENI. The J segment lost 5 bases and the V segment lost 5 bases, leaving 1 base of the junction unmatched. The CDR3 consists of 13 residues. Here the CDR3 DNA reads TGTGCCAGCTCAAGGGACAGGGGGACTGAAGCTTTCTTT. Its protein product is CASSRDRGTEAFF.

The chain uses TRBV19 and TRBJ2-5, with 8 nucleotides matching TRBD2. V shed 7 bases, J shed 5 bases, and the junction held 12 bases outside the gene matches. The CDR3 length is 15 residues. The germline V gene encodes CDR1 LNHDA and CDR2 SQIVND (reference sequence). The chain's CDR3 is CASTPGGGMHETQYF. In DNA form, the CDR3 reads TGTGCCAGTACTCCGGGCGGGGGGATGCACGAGACCCAGTACTTC.

The chain links TRBV7-9 to TRBJ2-1, with TRBD2 matching 13 bases. Germline CDR1 SEHNR, CDR2 FQNEAQ (reference sequence). This CDR3 has 14 residues. V lost 6 bases and J lost 8; bases outside the gene matches: 4. The CDR3 DNA reads TGTGCCAGCAGTTGGACTAGCGGGAGCGATGAGCAGTTCTTC. This gives the protein CASSWTSGSDEQFF.

This clone was detected once. The CDR3 spells CASMTTSGSYEQYF. The CDR3 region has the DNA TGTGCCAGCATGACGACTAGCGGCTCCTACGAGCAGTACTTC. The rearrangement uses TRBV27 and TRBJ2-5; 9 bases are shared with TRBD2. Near its end, the DNA agrees better with TRBJ2-7, so the J call may be wrong. Germline CDR1 and CDR2: MNHEY and SMNVEV (reference sequence). CDR3 length equals 14 residues.

This chain connects TRBV5-1 to TRBJ2-3, with no clear D. This CDR3 contains 13 residues. Per the germline V gene, CDR1 is SGHRS and CDR2 is YFSETQ. V dropped 0 bases and J dropped 4 bases, with 6 bases sitting between them. CDR3 residues: CASSLAEADTQYF. CDR3 sequence (DNA): TGCGCCAGCAGCTTGGCCGAGGCAGATACGCAGTATTTT. The whole variable domain, filled in from reference TRBV5-1 and TRBJ2-3, reads KAGVTQTPRYLIKTRGQQVTLSCSPISGHRSVSWYQQTPGQGLQFLFEYFSETQRNKGNFPGRFSGRQFSNSRSEMNVSTLELGDSALYLCASSLAEADTQYFGPGTRLTVL.

The V and J genes are TRBV5-1 and TRBJ2-5; weak D call: TRBD1 (6 bases). The J call may be in error: the DNA end matches TRBJ2-7 better. CDR3 size: 15 residues. Per the germline V gene, CDR1 is SGHRS and CDR2 is YFSETQ. CDR3 in amino acids: CASSPGQTSSYEQYF. The CDR3 nucleotides read TGCGCCAGCAGCCCCGGACAGACGAGCTCCTACGAGCAGTACTTC.

This chain connects TRBV9 to TRBJ2-7, with a weak D call TRBD1 (6 bases). CDR3 length: 15 amino acids. V shed 2 bases and J shed 5 bases, with 17 bases lying between them. Germline values: CDR1 SGDLS, CDR2 YYNGEE. The CDR3 reads CASSVLDSHFNEQYF. The CDR3 region has the DNA TGTGCCAGCAGCGTCCTGGACAGTCACTTCAACGAGCAGTACTTC.

This rearrangement joins TRBV14 to TRBJ1-6; TRBD1 matches at 7 bases. V was clipped by 4 bases and J by 14 bases; unmatched bases: 11. This CDR3 comprises 14 residues. The germline CDR1 and CDR2 sequences are SGHDN and FVKESK. CDR3 region: CASSPFDRAVSLHF. The CDR3 DNA follows: TGTGCCAGCAGCCCCTTTGACAGGGCCGTATCCCTCCACTTT.

The rearrangement links TRBV30 to TRBJ1-6; D possibly corresponds to TRBD1 (5 bases). Germline V lookup: CDR1 GTSNPN, CDR2 SVGIG (reference sequence). The CDR3 is 12 residues long. The V end lost 5 bases, the J end lost 6 bases, and 8 bases lay between the germline ends. The CDR3 region has the DNA TGTGCCTGGGGAAGGGGTAATTCACCCCTCCACTTT. Translation gives CAWGRGNSPLHF.

J is TRBJ1-4 and V is TRBV5-1, with TRBD1 matching over 11 bases. The CDR3 loop spans 16 amino acids. Germline CDR1 and CDR2: SGHRS and YFSETQ. The junction had 9 bases not matched to a gene; V was cut back by 4 bases and J by 7 bases. The CDR3 nucleotides are TGCGCCAGCAGCCCATACGGACAGGGGGCGGGTGAAAAACTGTTTTTT. It specifies CASSPYGQGAGEKLFF.

V usage is TRBV6-5 and J usage is TRBJ2-5, with a tentative D call TRBD1 (6 bases). TRBJ2-7 matches the DNA end more closely, so the J call is doubtful. Germline assignment: CDR1 MNHEY and CDR2 SVGAGI. The CDR3 is 11 residues long. CDR3 protein: CAIGQPYEQYF. The CDR3, as DNA: TGTGCCATCGGACAGCCCTACGAGCAGTACTTC.

Only one count was recorded for this clone. This sequence joins TRBV4-1 and TRBJ2-5; unclear D gene. The assigned J gene may be wrong: the sequence end matches TRBJ2-7 better. The CDR3 runs 17 residues. Germline V gene lookup returns CDR1 MGHRA and CDR2 YSYEKL. CDR3 sequence: CASSQAPTQRWGYEQYF. The DNA of the CDR3 is TGCGCCAGCAGCCAAGCACCTACACAGCGATGGGGCTACGAGCAGTACTTC.

This clone showed up just once. This sequence joins TRBV7-9 and TRBJ2-5; 9 positions agree with TRBD1. Gene TRBJ2-7 matches the end of the DNA better, so the J call may be wrong. CDR1 is SEHNR, CDR2 FQNEAQ, per germline (reference sequence). The CDR3 is made up of 17 amino acids. As DNA, the CDR3 is TGTGCCAGCAGCTCAAAACCCCCGGGACAGGGTACCTACGAGCAGTACTTC. This codes for CASSSKPPGQGTYEQYF.

This clone was counted once. The chain has TRBV11-1 and TRBJ1-3, with D unresolved. Germline CDR1 is SGHAT and CDR2 is FQDESV (reference sequence). The length of the CDR3 is 17 residues. Trimming took 4 bases from V and 3 from J, leaving 19 bases between them. The CDR3 loop is CASSSLTRGRGGNTIYF. CDR3 nucleotide sequence: TGTGCCAGCAGCTCGTTAACCCGGGGTCGAGGTGGAAACACCATATATTTT.

The CDR3 DNA reads TGTGCCAGCTCAAGCCGGGACAGCCACTATGGCTACACCTTC. The encoded protein is CASSSRDSHYGYTF. The chain joins TRBV18 to TRBJ1-2; 7 bases fit TRBD1. V lost 5 bases and J lost 3; bases outside the gene matches: 6. The germline V gene has CDR1 KGHSH and CDR2 LQKENI. This CDR3 comprises 14 residues.

The chain uses TRBV29-1 and TRBJ1-2, with D possibly matching TRBD1 (6 bases). V lost 6 bases and J lost 0, with 17 bases in between. The CDR3 length is 15 residues. Germline-derived CDR1 and CDR2 are SQVTM and ANQGSEA. DNA for the CDR3: TGCAGCGTACTGGACAGACCGGATACTAACTATGGCTACACCTTC. Amino acids: CSVLDRPDTNYGYTF.

The rearrangement joins TRBV5-5 to TRBJ1-2; possibly TRBD1 for D (6 bases). The V end lost 0 bases, the J end lost 4 bases, and 10 bases lay between the germline ends. The CDR3 is made up of 14 amino acids. The germline V gene has CDR1 SGHKS and CDR2 YYEKEE (reference sequence). This CDR3 reads CASSLEDSFYGYTF. CDR3 in DNA: TGTGCCAGCAGCTTGGAGGACAGTTTCTATGGCTACACCTTC.

This clone counts as medium-sized (0.01 to 0.1%). This sequence joins TRBV13 and TRBJ1-2; maybe TRBD1 (5 bases). Trimming removed 5 bases at V and 6 bases at J, with 22 bases between. CDR3 length: 16 residues. CDR1 is PRHDT, CDR2 FYEKMQ, per germline (reference sequence). The CDR3 is CASSTEAGRAIHGYTF. CDR3 sequence (DNA): TGTGCCAGCAGCACCGAGGCGGGACGTGCAATCCATGGCTACACCTTC.

The chain is built from TRBV10-3 and TRBJ2-2; 7 nucleotides match TRBD1. Germline CDR1 ENHRY, CDR2 SYGVKD. Trimming removed 10 bases from V and 4 bases from J; junction bases left unmatched: 15. CDR3 length: 16 amino acids. The CDR3 region has the DNA TGTGCCACCAGAGAGAACCGGGACAGCATCACCGGGGAGCTGTTTTTT. This gives the protein CATRENRDSITGELFF.

This clone was seen once. V is TRBV10-3 and J is TRBJ2-5; 10 nucleotides agree with TRBD2. Unmatched junction bases numbered 8, after V lost 8 bases and J lost 5 bases. Germline V gene data show CDR1 as ENHRY and CDR2 as SYGVKD. This CDR3 spans 14 amino acids. CDR3 in DNA: TGTGCCATCCGGAGCGGGGGGGCCAGGGAGACCCAGTACTTC. This codes for CAIRSGGARETQYF.

The chain joins TRBV6-4 to TRBJ2-1; 9 bases align to TRBD1. Germline assignment: CDR1 MRHNA and CDR2 SNTAGT. V trimming: 3 bases; J trimming: 8 bases; junction bases outside the gene matches: 2. This CDR3 has 13 residues. CDR3 loop: CASSERQGDEQFF. In DNA form, the CDR3 reads TGTGCCAGCAGTGAGAGACAGGGGGATGAGCAGTTCTTC.

The chain couples TRBV2 to TRBJ2-3, with TRBD2 as a possible D gene (5 bases). This CDR3 contains 13 residues. V was shortened by 9 bases and J by 5 bases, with 15 bases between the two germline ends. Per the germline V gene, CDR1 is SNHLY and CDR2 is FYNNEI. The CDR3: CASEGPSRDTQYF. CDR3 sequence (DNA): TGTGCCAGTGAGGGCCCGTCGAGAGATACGCAGTATTTT.

The chain uses TRBV19 and TRBJ2-1, with 13 bases fitting TRBD2. The CDR3 sequence is 21 residues long. Unmatched junction bases numbered 12, after V lost 0 bases and J lost 1 base. The germline V gene encodes CDR1 LNHDA and CDR2 SQIVND (reference sequence). The chain's CDR3 is CASSIDVGRTSGRRSYNEQFF. The CDR3 DNA sequence: TGTGCCAGTAGTATAGATGTCGGTAGGACTAGCGGGAGAAGATCCTACAATGAGCAGTTCTTC.

This clone was detected once. This chain joins TRBV5-1 and TRBJ2-3, with 8 bases that match TRBD2. Losses at the gene ends were 4 bases for V and 0 bases for J; bases not matched to a gene: 4. Germline loops: CDR1 SGHRS, CDR2 YFSETQ. CDR3 size: 15 residues. Here the CDR3 reads CASSPGGGSTDTQYF. CDR3 DNA sequence: TGCGCCAGCAGCCCCGGGGGGGGGAGCACAGATACGCAGTATTTT.

The chain combines TRBV29-1 with TRBJ2-4; 9 nucleotides align to TRBD1. From germline, CDR1 is SQVTM and CDR2 ANQGSEA. The CDR3 covers 11 residues. J gave up 6 bases and V 6 bases, and 0 bases lay outside the gene matches. In nucleotides, the CDR3 is TGCAGCGTGGACAGGGGAAACATTCAGTACTTC. Translating gives CSVDRGNIQYF.